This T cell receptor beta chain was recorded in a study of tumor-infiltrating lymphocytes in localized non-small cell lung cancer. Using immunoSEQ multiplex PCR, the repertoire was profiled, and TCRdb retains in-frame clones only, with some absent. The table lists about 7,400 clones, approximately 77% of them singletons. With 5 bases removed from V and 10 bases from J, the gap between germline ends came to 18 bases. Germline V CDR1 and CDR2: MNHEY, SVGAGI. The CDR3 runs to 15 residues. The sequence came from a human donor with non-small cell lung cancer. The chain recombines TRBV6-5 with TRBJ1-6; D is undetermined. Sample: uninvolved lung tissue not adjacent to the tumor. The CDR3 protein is CASSPQRGLGSPLHF. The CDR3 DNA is TGTGCCAGCAGTCCCCAACGGGGTCTAGGGTCACCCCTCCACTTT.